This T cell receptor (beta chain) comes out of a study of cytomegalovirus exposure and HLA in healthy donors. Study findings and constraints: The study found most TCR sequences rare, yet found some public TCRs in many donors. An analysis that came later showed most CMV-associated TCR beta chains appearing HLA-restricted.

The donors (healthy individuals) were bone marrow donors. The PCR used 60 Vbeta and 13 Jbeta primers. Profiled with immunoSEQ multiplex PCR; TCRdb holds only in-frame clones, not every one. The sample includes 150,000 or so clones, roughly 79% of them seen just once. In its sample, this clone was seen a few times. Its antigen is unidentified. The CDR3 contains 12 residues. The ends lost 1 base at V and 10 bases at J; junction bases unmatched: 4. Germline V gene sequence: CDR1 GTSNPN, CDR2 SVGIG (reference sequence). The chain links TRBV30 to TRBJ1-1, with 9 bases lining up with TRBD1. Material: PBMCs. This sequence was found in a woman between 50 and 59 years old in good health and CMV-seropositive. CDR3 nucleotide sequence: TGTGCCTGGAGTGCCGGACAGGGGATAGCTTTCTTT. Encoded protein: CAWSAGQGIAFF.